Following are 16 T cell receptor beta chains from one sample sequenced in a study of CD4 T cells in relation to SARS-CoV-2 and coronaviruses (dated by TCRdb to about 2021). Libraries came from the immunoSEQ multiplex PCR assay. Entries here come from immuneACCESS through TCRdb and include only in-frame sequences with V and J called. Some clones fail to appear in such tables; in the studies checked, an unresolved V gene covers under half of the shortfall, and the cause of the remainder is unknown. This sample lists some 65,000 clones; 87% were detected once. The leading ten clones occupy over 1.5% of the sample. CD4+ T cells from unexposed donors were collected before the COVID-19 pandemic (2011-2018). The sample comprised memory CD4+ T cells from PBMCs. The sample's cell subset or site label, decoded: memory (non-naive) CD4+ T cells. The receptors derive from a human donor in good health.

The chain joins TRBV10-3 to TRBJ1-5, with unresolved D. The CDR3 runs to 16 residues. Germline CDR1 is ENHRY and CDR2 is SYGVKD. Trimming removed 3 bases at V and 3 bases at J, with 15 bases between. The CDR3, as DNA: TGTGCCATCAGTGAAAGGTTGGGGTCGAACAATCAGCCCCAGCATTTT. Translation gives CAISERLGSNNQPQHF.

The J gene is TRBJ1-4, the V gene TRBV18, with D possibly being TRBD1 (5 bases). This CDR3 contains 15 residues. Trimming pared 2 bases from V and 10 bases from J, leaving 17 bases between. Germline loops: CDR1 KGHSH, CDR2 LQKENI. CDR3 sequence: CASSPTGQAAGKLFF. DNA for the CDR3: TGTGCCAGCTCACCAACCGGACAAGCCGCGGGAAAACTGTTTTTT.

The chain has TRBV20-1 and TRBJ2-2; D possibly corresponds to TRBD1 (6 bases). V lost 3 bases to trimming and J lost 7 bases, with 15 bases between them. CDR3 length equals 14 residues. CDR1 is DFQATT and CDR2 is SNEGSKA in the germline V gene (reference sequence). CDR3 DNA sequence: TGCAGTGCTAGTGAGGGGGAGTGGGGCGGGGAGCTGTTTTTT. It encodes CSASEGEWGGELFF.

This chain links TRBV27 with TRBJ2-1; 7 bases agree with TRBD2. The CDR3 covers 17 residues. V lost 3 bases to trimming and J lost 4 bases; unmatched junction nucleotides: 12. Per germline, CDR1 MNHEY and CDR2 SMNVEV (reference sequence). The CDR3 DNA follows: TGTGCCAGCAGTTTCTTAGCGGGTGGGCCCCGTTACAATGAGCAGTTCTTC. It specifies CASSFLAGGPRYNEQFF.

The V and J genes are TRBV5-6 and TRBJ1-1; a weak D match, TRBD1 (6 bases). The germline V and J ends were trimmed by 2 bases and 10 bases, with 15 bases remaining between them. The germline CDR1 and CDR2 sequences are SGHDT and YYEEEE. The CDR3 is 13 residues long. DNA for the CDR3: TGTGCCAGCAGCTTCCCGGGGGGCGCGGGAGCTTTCTTT. This codes for CASSFPGGAGAFF.

This clone has a single count. This CDR3 is CASSTTGGYSYEQYF. The CDR3 region has the DNA TGTGCCAGTAGCACGACAGGAGGTTACTCCTACGAGCAGTACTTC. The rearrangement links TRBV19 to TRBJ2-7; TRBD1 might be the D (6 bases). This CDR3 comprises 15 residues. The ends were cut back, 6 bases at V and 0 bases at J, with 15 bases in the middle. The germline gives CDR1 LNHDA, CDR2 SQIVND (reference sequence).

This chain connects TRBV5-4 to TRBJ2-3, with a weak D call TRBD2 (6 bases). The germline V gene has CDR1 SGHNT and CDR2 YYREEE (reference sequence). This CDR3 is built from 15 residues. With 6 bases removed from V and 6 bases from J, the gap between germline ends came to 20 bases. CDR3 in DNA: TGTGCCAGCACCACAAGGAGGGGCCAGTCGGATACGCAGTATTTT. It is translated as CASTTRRGQSDTQYF.

This chain links TRBV6-6 with TRBJ1-5; D might be TRBD1 (5 bases). Germline V gives CDR1 MNHNY, CDR2 SVGAGI (reference sequence). V was shortened by 7 bases and J by 1 base, with 8 bases between the two germline ends. The length of the CDR3 is 13 residues. The CDR3 DNA sequence: TGTGCCAGCATGCGGGGCAGCAATCAGCCCCAGCATTTT. Encoded protein: CASMRGSNQPQHF.

This rearrangement joins TRBV5-3 to TRBJ1-1; D is unclear. TRBV5-3 is assigned to the ORF class and has an uncertain function. Deletions cut 0 bases from V and 1 base from J, with 13 bases between. The CDR3 is 16 amino acids. The CDR3 protein is CARSLAAAHRNTEAFF. CDR3 sequence (DNA): TGTGCCAGAAGCTTGGCCGCGGCCCACAGGAACACTGAAGCTTTCTTT.

The rearrangement joins TRBV4-1 to TRBJ1-5, with no clear D. CDR1 MGHRA and CDR2 YSYEKL come from the germline V gene. The CDR3 runs 14 residues. The V and J ends lost 0 bases and 9 bases respectively, with 12 bases between them. The CDR3 reads CASSQEIVYRPQHF. The CDR3 DNA is TGCGCCAGCAGCCAAGAAATTGTCTATAGGCCCCAGCATTTT.

In DNA, the CDR3 is TGTGCCAGCAGTCCAACTGGGAGGACAGGAGCCACTGAAGCTTTCTTT. It is translated as CASSPTGRTGATEAFF. The gene calls are TRBV28 and TRBJ1-1, with 7 positions matching TRBD1. The V and J ends lost 5 bases and 4 bases, in that order; junction bases with no gene match: 13. The CDR3 consists of 16 residues. The V gene's germline CDR1 is MDHEN and CDR2 SYDVKM.

The chain joins TRBV18 to TRBJ2-1, with 7 bases lining up with TRBD1. Germline values: CDR1 KGHSH, CDR2 LQKENI. After removal of 3 bases from V and 9 bases from J, the junction contained 14 bases not matched to a gene. CDR3 size: 16 residues. CDR3 nucleotide sequence: TGTGCCAGCTCACCTCAGACAGGGATTGCCAACGTTGAGCAGTTCTTC. Translated, it gives CASSPQTGIANVEQFF. The full variable domain, in which reference TRBV18 and TRBJ2-1 provide the parts outside the CDR3, is NAGVMQNPRHLVRRRGQEARLRCSPMKGHSHVYWYRQLPEEGLKFMVYLQKENIIDESGMPKERFSAEFPKEGPSILRIQQVVRGDSAAYFCASSPQTGIANVEQFFGPGTRLTVL.

The genes are TRBV9 and TRBJ2-1; 8 nucleotides line up with TRBD1. CDR3 length equals 14 residues. J gave up 7 bases and V 3 bases, and 6 bases lay outside the gene matches. CDR1 and CDR2 (germline): SGDLS, YYNGEE. The CDR3 DNA sequence: TGTGCCAGCAGCGCCTGGACAGGGAATAATGAGCAGTTCTTC. Protein sequence: CASSAWTGNNEQFF.

The chain employs TRBV2 and TRBJ2-3; D possibly corresponds to TRBD1 (7 bases). The CDR3 is 15 amino acids. The germline CDR1 and CDR2 sequences are SNHLY and FYNNEI. Trimming pared 5 bases from V and 0 bases from J, leaving 12 bases between. The CDR3 region has the DNA TGTGCCAGCAGTTTCCAGGGGGGCAGCACAGATACGCAGTATTTT. Encoded protein: CASSFQGGSTDTQYF. Full variable domain (rest looked up from reference TRBV2 and TRBJ2-3): EPEVTQTPSHQVTQMGQEVILRCVPISNHLYFYWYRQILGQKVEFLVSFYNNEISEKSEIFDDQFSVERPDGSNFTLKIRSTKLEDSAMYFCASSFQGGSTDTQYFGPGTRLTVL.

This sequence joins TRBV6-5 and TRBJ2-6; the D gene is possibly TRBD1 (6 bases). Trimming pared 5 bases from V and 0 bases from J, leaving 8 bases between. The CDR3 has 15 residues. Germline loops: CDR1 MNHEY, CDR2 SVGAGI. The CDR3: CASSRQASGANVLTF. The DNA of the CDR3 is TGTGCCAGCAGTAGACAGGCCTCTGGGGCCAACGTCCTGACTTTC.

V gene TRBV28 combines with J gene TRBJ1-2; D is unclear. The germline V and J ends were trimmed by 6 bases and 8 bases, with 7 bases remaining between them. Germline lookup yields CDR1 MDHEN and CDR2 SYDVKM. The CDR3 is made up of 10 amino acids. The CDR3, as DNA: TGTGCCAGCAGGGCAGAAGGCTACACCTTC. Its translation is CASRAEGYTF.